The 6 T cell receptor beta chains reported below all come from one sample, sequenced in a study of cytomegalovirus exposure and HLA in healthy donors. With 60 Vbeta and 13 Jbeta primers, the PCR was carried out. TCRdb's table, derived via immunoSEQ multiplex PCR, lists solely in-frame clones and lacks some. The sample comprises 75,000 to 80,000 clones, about 78% of which are singletons, and around 0.96% rests with the top ten. Sequences were obtained from PBMCs. The source of these receptors is a male donor in good health and CMV-seronegative.

This sequence joins TRBV11-2 and TRBJ2-7; D ambiguous. The CDR3 totals 14 residues. Trimming removed 1 base at V and 6 bases at J, with 13 bases between. Germline V CDR1 and CDR2: SGHAT, FQNNGV. CDR3 region: CASSLAGYGREQYF. CDR3 sequence (DNA): TGTGCCAGCAGCTTAGCCGGGTACGGTCGCGAGCAGTACTTC.

The rearrangement joins TRBV29-1 to TRBJ1-1, with 7 bases matching TRBD1. Germline trimming cut 5 bases from V and 1 base from J; bases unmatched to any gene: 25. This CDR3 has 20 residues. Germline CDR1 is SQVTM and CDR2 is ANQGSEA. DNA for the CDR3: TGCAGCGTTTACGGGTCAAGCCGAGATGGGACAGCTCTTCCGAACACTGAAGCTTTCTTT. Its protein is CSVYGSSRDGTALPNTEAFF.

The gene calls are TRBV10-2 and TRBJ2-1, with D maybe TRBD1 (6 bases). Trimming cost V 5 bases and J 8 bases, with 16 bases left between them. The CDR3 is 14 amino acids. In germline, CDR1 is WSHSY, CDR2 SAAADI. DNA of the CDR3: TGCGCCAGCAGTCCCAGGACAGATAGTCATGAGCAGTTCTTC. It translates to CASSPRTDSHEQFF.

The J gene is TRBJ2-2, the V gene TRBV5-1, with 8 bases aligning to TRBD2. Germline V gene data show CDR1 as SGHRS and CDR2 as YFSETQ. This CDR3 comprises 15 residues. The J segment lost 6 bases and the V segment lost 4 bases, leaving 8 bases of the junction unmatched. The CDR3 sequence: CASSLSGRDPGELFF. In nucleotides, the CDR3 is TGCGCCAGCAGCCTAAGCGGGAGAGATCCCGGGGAGCTGTTTTTT.

The V gene is TRBV12-5, the J gene TRBJ2-7; TRBD2 agrees at 8 bases. The CDR3 spans 13 residues. V gave up 3 bases and J gave up 2 bases; unmatched junction bases: 0. Germline lookup yields CDR1 LGHNT and CDR2 FRNRAP. The CDR3 nucleotides read TGTGCTAGTGGTTTAGCGGGGGCCTACGAGCAGTACTTC. Amino acid sequence: CASGLAGAYEQYF.

V usage is TRBV4-3 and J usage is TRBJ1-2; 7 nucleotides align to TRBD1. J was trimmed by 7 bases and V by 4 bases; bases with no gene match: 9. There are 14 residues in the CDR3. Germline loops: CDR1 LGHNA, CDR2 YSLEER. The CDR3 sequence: CASSPQGRYVGYTF. DNA for the CDR3: TGCGCCAGCAGCCCACAGGGGAGGTACGTTGGCTACACCTTC.